The 28 T cell receptor beta chains below come from one sample, sequenced in a study of blood T cell repertoires in COVID-19 (dated by TCRdb to the early 2020s). The library relied on the immunoSEQ multiplex PCR assay. Entries here come from immuneACCESS through TCRdb and include only in-frame sequences with V and J called. Some clones fail to appear in such tables; in the studies checked, an unresolved V gene covers under half of the shortfall, and the cause of the remainder is unknown. The sample data list about 78,000 clones, and around 90% of these were observed just once. In total, the top ten clones hold roughly 1% of the sample. Sequenced sample: peripheral blood. Receptors were obtained from a woman aged 45-65 years in a cohort sampled during active COVID-19.

V gene TRBV19 combines with J gene TRBJ2-1; 7 nucleotides line up with TRBD1. The CDR3 has 15 residues. The V and J ends lost 0 bases and 5 bases, in that order; junction bases with no gene match: 4. The germline gives CDR1 LNHDA, CDR2 SQIVND (reference sequence). In nucleotides, the CDR3 is TGTGCCAGTAGTATAGAAGGGGGCTTCAACAATGAGCAGTTCTTC. Translation: CASSIEGGFNNEQFF.

The gene calls are TRBV2 and TRBJ1-2, with a possible D match to TRBD1 (6 bases). CDR1 and CDR2 from the germline V gene are SNHLY and FYNNEI. Trimming took 6 bases from V and 1 from J, leaving 9 bases between them. The CDR3 consists of 13 residues. The CDR3 protein is CASSAQGNYGYTF. The CDR3 nucleotides read TGTGCCAGCAGCGCACAGGGTAACTATGGCTACACCTTC.

V and J are TRBV29-1 and TRBJ1-1; D is perhaps TRBD1 (6 bases). The V end was cut by 5 bases, the J end by 0 bases, with 13 bases between. The CDR3 sequence is 14 residues long. The germline V gene has CDR1 SQVTM and CDR2 ANQGSEA. CDR3 nucleotide sequence: TGCAGCGTTTTCCGGACAGTTATGAACACTGAAGCTTTCTTT. Translating gives CSVFRTVMNTEAFF.

The CDR3 is CASLDRATLSYEQYF. The CDR3 nucleotides read TGTGCCAGCTTGGACAGGGCTACCCTCTCCTACGAGCAGTACTTC. This chain uses TRBV28 with TRBJ2-7; 8 bases agree with TRBD1. Germline V gives CDR1 MDHEN, CDR2 SYDVKM. Trimming cost V 8 bases and J 0 bases; bases outside gene matches: 9. CDR3 size: 15 residues.

The chain links TRBV7-2 to TRBJ2-3, with 10 bases that match TRBD2. CDR1 and CDR2 from the germline V gene are SGHTA and FQGNSA. The CDR3 totals 18 residues. J was trimmed by 0 bases and V by 7 bases; bases with no gene match: 13. CDR3 in amino acids: CASIPAGLASLSTDTQYF. The CDR3 coding sequence is TGTGCCAGCATACCGGCGGGACTAGCGAGTCTTAGCACAGATACGCAGTATTTT.

The chain carries TRBV6-5 and TRBJ2-2; 8 bases line up with TRBD1. V lost 10 bases to trimming and J lost 3 bases; unmatched junction nucleotides: 7. The length of the CDR3 is 14 residues. CDR1 MNHEY and CDR2 SVGAGI come from the germline V gene. DNA for the CDR3: TGTGCCACCAGGACAGGGTTTCACACCGGGGAGCTGTTTTTT. The encoded protein is CATRTGFHTGELFF.

The chain links TRBV28 to TRBJ2-1; 7 bases line up with TRBD1. The CDR3 totals 15 residues. V trimming: 5 bases; J trimming: 5 bases; junction bases outside the gene matches: 9. Germline V gene sequence: CDR1 MDHEN, CDR2 SYDVKM. CDR3 protein: CASSPPGTENNEQFF. CDR3 DNA sequence: TGTGCCAGCAGTCCCCCAGGGACAGAGAACAATGAGCAGTTCTTC. The whole variable domain, remainder taken from reference TRBV28 and TRBJ2-1, is DVKVTQSSRYLVKRTGEKVFLECVQDMDHENMFWYRQDPGLGLRLIYFSYDVKMKEKGDIPEGYSVSREKKERFSLILESASTNQTSMYLCASSPPGTENNEQFFGPGTRLTVL.

This sequence joins TRBV30 and TRBJ2-1; 8 bases align to TRBD2. This CDR3 has 15 amino acids. The V segment lost 2 bases and the J segment 9 bases; nucleotides outside the gene matches: 12. CDR1 is GTSNPN, CDR2 SVGIG, per germline (reference sequence). CDR3 residues: CAWSLKAGAASEQFF. For the CDR3, the DNA is TGTGCCTGGAGTTTAAAAGCGGGAGCGGCCAGTGAGCAGTTCTTC.

This chain joins TRBV6-1 and TRBJ1-1; D is possibly TRBD1 (5 bases). The germline V and J ends were trimmed by 1 base and 6 bases, with 12 bases remaining between them. This CDR3 contains 14 residues. Germline loops: CDR1 MNHNS, CDR2 SASEGT. This CDR3 is CASSEGGRDAEAFF. DNA of the CDR3: TGTGCCAGCAGTGAAGGGGGCAGGGATGCTGAAGCTTTCTTT.

This clone has just one count. This rearrangement joins TRBV5-4 to TRBJ2-7; TRBD1 is a possible D gene (6 bases). Germline loops: CDR1 SGHNT, CDR2 YYREEE (reference sequence). The CDR3 contains 14 residues. Trimming removed 2 bases at V and 0 bases at J, with 9 bases between. CDR3 sequence reads: CASSFRDTSYEQYF. In DNA, the CDR3 is TGTGCCAGCAGCTTCCGGGACACCTCCTACGAGCAGTACTTC.

The J gene is TRBJ2-1, the V gene TRBV7-3, with 10 nucleotides matching TRBD2. Germline V gene lookup returns CDR1 SGHTA and CDR2 FQGTGA. The CDR3 is made up of 22 amino acids. Germline trimming cut 0 bases from V and 0 bases from J; bases unmatched to any gene: 17. The CDR3 here is CASSLTPNPRTSGGSSYNEQFF. The CDR3 DNA reads TGTGCCAGCAGCTTAACGCCTAACCCCCGGACTAGCGGAGGGAGCTCCTACAATGAGCAGTTCTTC.

The chain has TRBV30 and TRBJ2-1; D not certain. The V gene lost 0 bases and the J gene lost 6 bases, with 3 bases spanning the gap. Germline loops: CDR1 GTSNPN, CDR2 SVGIG (reference sequence). CDR3 length: 11 amino acids. DNA for the CDR3: TGTGCCTGGAGTGTTATCAATGAGCAGTTCTTC. It encodes CAWSVINEQFF. The entire variable domain, with the rest obtained from reference TRBV30 and TRBJ2-1, is as follows: SQTIHQWPATLVQPVGSPLSLECTVEGTSNPNLYWYRQAAGRGLQLLFYSVGIGQISSEVPQNLSASRPQDRQFILSSKKLLLSDSGFYLCAWSVINEQFFGPGTRLTVL.

The J gene is TRBJ1-1, the V gene TRBV15; D possibly corresponds to TRBD1 (5 bases). Trimming pared 0 bases from V and 7 bases from J, leaving 15 bases between. The CDR3 contains 15 residues. From germline, CDR1 is LNHNV and CDR2 YYDKDF (reference sequence). CDR3 sequence reads: CATSREVVIQGEAFF. The CDR3 coding sequence is TGTGCCACCAGCAGAGAGGTTGTCATCCAGGGTGAAGCTTTCTTT. Full variable domain (missing parts from reference TRBV15 and TRBJ1-1): DAMVIQNPRYQVTQFGKPVTLSCSQTLNHNVMYWYQQKSSQAPKLLFHYYDKDFNNEADTPDNFQSRRPNTSFCFLDIRSPGLGDTAMYLCATSREVVIQGEAFFGQGTRLTVV.

The chain employs TRBV28 and TRBJ1-2; D is possibly TRBD1 (6 bases). CDR1 and CDR2 (germline): MDHEN, SYDVKM. The CDR3 is 12 amino acids. Trimming pared 2 bases from V and 8 bases from J, leaving 9 bases between. CDR3 nucleotides: TGTGCCAGCAGTTTACCTGACAGGGGCTACACCTTC. Residues: CASSLPDRGYTF.

In DNA form, the CDR3 reads TGTGCCAGCAGGGATCTGGGTAGCGGGAGGTCCTACGAGCAGTACTTC. This gives the protein CASRDLGSGRSYEQYF. The chain carries TRBV28 and TRBJ2-7, with 10 bases matching TRBD2. This CDR3 has 16 residues. V was clipped by 6 bases and J by 1 base; unmatched bases: 9. CDR1 and CDR2 (germline): MDHEN, SYDVKM.

The chain couples TRBV5-4 to TRBJ2-6, with 10 bases lining up with TRBD1. Looked up from germline, CDR1 is SGHNT and CDR2 is YYREEE (reference sequence). This CDR3 is 18 amino acids long. With 4 bases clipped from V and 2 bases from J, the junction kept 9 bases outside the gene matches. DNA of the CDR3: TGTGCCAGCAGCCCCGGGACAGGGGTCTACCCTGGGGCCAACGTCCTGACTTTC. This gives the protein CASSPGTGVYPGANVLTF. The full variable domain, in which reference TRBV5-4 and TRBJ2-6 provide the parts outside the CDR3, is ETGVTQSPTHLIKTRGQQVTLRCSSQSGHNTVSWYQQALGQGPQFIFQYYREEENGRGNFPPRFSGLQFPNYSSELNVNALELDDSALYLCASSPGTGVYPGANVLTFGAGSRLTVL.

The rearrangement uses TRBV29-1 and TRBJ2-3; tentatively, D is TRBD1 (6 bases). This CDR3 is built from 14 residues. V dropped 4 bases and J dropped 6 bases, with 17 bases sitting between them. The germline gives CDR1 SQVTM, CDR2 ANQGSEA. The CDR3 DNA reads TGCAGCGTTGGGAACTTTACAGGGCCCGATACGCAGTATTTT. Encoded protein: CSVGNFTGPDTQYF.

This chain uses TRBV4-1 with TRBJ2-7; tentatively, D is TRBD1 (6 bases). Germline-derived CDR1 and CDR2 are MGHRA and YSYEKL. The V gene lost 3 bases and the J gene lost 5 bases, with 11 bases spanning the gap. There are 13 residues in the CDR3. CDR3 in amino acids: CASSQNRVDEQYF. Written as DNA, the CDR3 is TGCGCCAGCAGCCAGAACAGGGTTGACGAGCAGTACTTC.

V and J are TRBV20-1 and TRBJ2-7, with 7 nucleotides matching TRBD2. J lost 5 bases, V lost 3 bases, and 13 bases had no gene match. Germline V gene lookup returns CDR1 DFQATT and CDR2 SNEGSKA (reference sequence). This CDR3 is 15 amino acids long. This CDR3 is CSASTTGGRKDEQYF. The CDR3 DNA reads as TGCAGTGCTAGTACCACGGGCGGGAGAAAGGACGAGCAGTACTTC.

The J gene is TRBJ2-5, the V gene TRBV2; 7 bases agree with TRBD1. This CDR3 has 12 amino acids. V was pared by 8 bases and J by 5 bases, with 5 bases of the junction left unmatched. Germline-derived CDR1 and CDR2 are SNHLY and FYNNEI. DNA of the CDR3: TGTGCCAGCGCTGACAGGGCGGAGACCCAGTACTTC. As protein: CASADRAETQYF.

The chain uses TRBV28 and TRBJ1-1, with D perhaps TRBD1 (5 bases). Per the germline V gene, CDR1 is MDHEN and CDR2 is SYDVKM. V was shortened by 3 bases and J by 8 bases, with 10 bases between the two germline ends. CDR3 length equals 12 residues. The CDR3 loop is CASSFDSSEAFF. The CDR3 region has the DNA TGTGCCAGCAGTTTTGACAGCTCAGAAGCTTTCTTT.

The rearrangement uses TRBV6-5 and TRBJ1-1; D is unresolved. The CDR3 covers 15 residues. Per germline, CDR1 MNHEY and CDR2 SVGAGI. V shed 0 bases and J shed 5 bases, with 13 bases lying between them. The CDR3 is CASSYSVGIRTEAFF. The CDR3 bases are TGTGCCAGCAGTTACTCCGTCGGTATACGAACTGAAGCTTTCTTT.

V is TRBV27 and J is TRBJ2-1; 10 bases agree with TRBD2. The CDR3 spans 15 residues. V dropped 2 bases and J dropped 4; count of bases not matched to a gene: 2. The germline V gene encodes CDR1 MNHEY and CDR2 SMNVEV (reference sequence). The CDR3, as DNA: TGTGCCAGCAGTTTAGAACTAGCGGGGTACAATGAGCAGTTCTTC. Translation gives CASSLELAGYNEQFF.

The CDR3 is CASGLAGKDTQYF. The DNA for the CDR3 is TGTGCCAGCGGGCTAGCGGGGAAAGATACGCAGTATTTT. This chain links TRBV28 with TRBJ2-3, with 9 positions matching TRBD2. The CDR3 totals 13 residues. The trim removed 8 bases at V and 5 bases at J, leaving 5 bases unmatched. From germline, CDR1 is MDHEN and CDR2 SYDVKM.

The chain employs TRBV9 and TRBJ2-1; 14 bases are shared with TRBD2. The ends lost 4 bases at V and 8 bases at J; junction bases unmatched: 17. The CDR3 consists of 19 residues. CDR1 is SGDLS, CDR2 YYNGEE, per germline. The CDR3: CASSSRLAGGSTGWYEQFF. The DNA of the CDR3 is TGTGCCAGCAGCTCACGACTAGCGGGAGGGTCTACGGGCTGGTATGAGCAGTTCTTC.

Points on this clone: Mismatch with germline at one junction end may stem from a read error. The V gene is TRBV7-7, the J gene TRBJ2-3, with 7 bases identical to TRBD2. This CDR3 region has 15 residues. Germline assignment: CDR1 SSHAT and CDR2 FNYEAQ (reference sequence). The CDR3 nucleotides are TGTGCTAGCAGCTTAGGGCTAGCGGACACAGATACGCAGTATTTT. It yields the protein CASSLGLADTDTQYF. Looking up the rest from reference TRBV7-7 and TRBJ2-3 gives the full variable domain: GAGVSQSPRYKVTKRGQDVTLRCDPISSHATLYWYQQALGQGPEFLTYFNYEAQPDKSGLPSDRFSAERPEGSISTLTIQRTEQRDSAMYRCASSLGLADTDTQYFGPGTRLTVL.

This clone showed up just once. This chain connects TRBV5-1 to TRBJ1-1; TRBD1 aligns across 9 bases. The CDR3 is made up of 15 amino acids. Unmatched junction bases numbered 9, after V lost 2 bases and J lost 7 bases. From germline, CDR1 is SGHRS and CDR2 YFSETQ. Here the CDR3 reads CASSLPGQGLYEAFF. As DNA, the CDR3 is TGCGCCAGCAGCTTACCGGGACAGGGCCTCTATGAAGCTTTCTTT. The whole variable domain, remainder taken from reference TRBV5-1 and TRBJ1-1, is KAGVTQTPRYLIKTRGQQVTLSCSPISGHRSVSWYQQTPGQGLQFLFEYFSETQRNKGNFPGRFSGRQFSNSRSEMNVSTLELGDSALYLCASSLPGQGLYEAFFGQGTRLTVV.

V and J are TRBV9 and TRBJ2-7; maybe TRBD1 (6 bases). The V end lost 4 bases, the J end lost 7 bases, and 21 bases lay between the germline ends. Germline CDR1 and CDR2: SGDLS and YYNGEE. The CDR3 has 15 residues. The CDR3 DNA sequence: TGTGCCAGCAGCCCAAAATCAGGACAGCTCGGAGAGCAGTACTTC. Residues: CASSPKSGQLGEQYF.